These 29 T cell receptor beta chains originate from one sample sequenced in a study of CD8 T cells in ankylosing spondylitis. TCRdb recomputed calls from the 5' RACE reads with MiXCR, one row per CDR3 protein. Of under 150,000 distinct CDR3 sequences detected, roughly 8.8% appear once; the ten largest clones hold approximately 3.4%. Source material: blood, either unsorted or a sorted T cell fraction (not recorded which). The receptors originated from a male donor with ankylosing spondylitis or in good health (not recorded which).

This clonotype was picked up a small number of times. The chain combines TRBV29-1 with TRBJ2-6, with TRBD1 matching 8 bases. V gave up 7 bases and J gave up 0 bases; unmatched junction bases: 5. The CDR3 contains 15 residues. The germline gives CDR1 SQVTM, CDR2 ANQGSEA. The CDR3 DNA follows: TGCAGCGCTGGGACAGGAAACTCTGGGGCCAACGTCCTGACTTTC. It encodes CSAGTGNSGANVLTF.

A few counts support this clonotype. The J gene is TRBJ2-6, the V gene TRBV12-3 or TRBV12-4; possibly TRBD1 for D (5 bases). Trimming left V 5 bases short and J 2 bases short, with 16 bases between. CDR3 size: 17 residues. The CDR3 DNA sequence: TGTGCCAGCAGTCATCAGGGAATGGTGGCTGGGGCCAACGTCCTGACTTTC. Amino acids: CASSHQGMVAGANVLTF.

J is TRBJ2-3 and V is TRBV29-1, with D tentatively TRBD1 or TRBD2 (6 bases each). Trimming removed 3 bases from V and 5 bases from J, with 15 bases in between. The CDR3 totals 14 residues. Germline CDR1 reads SQVTM; CDR2 reads ANQGSEA. CDR3 bases: TGCAGCGTTGAGGCCAGAGAGGGGGGAGATACGCAGTATTTT. Translated, it gives CSVEAREGGDTQYF.

The table lists this clonotype with many counts. The chain combines TRBV12-3 or TRBV12-4 with TRBJ1-5, with D possibly being TRBD1 (5 bases). Trimming took off 2 bases at V and 0 bases at J, with 11 bases between the two ends. The CDR3 loop spans 16 amino acids. This CDR3 is CASSLTPTASNQPQHF. CDR3 nucleotides: TGTGCCAGCAGTTTAACCCCGACAGCTAGCAATCAGCCCCAGCATTTT.

Many counts were recorded for this clonotype. The chain uses TRBV18 and TRBJ2-3; TRBD2 matches 7 bases. Germline assignment: CDR1 KGHSH and CDR2 LQKENI. The CDR3 extends over 14 amino acids. V trimming: 4 bases; J trimming: 0 bases; junction bases outside the gene matches: 1. The chain's CDR3 is CASSRRESTDTQYF. The CDR3 DNA is TGTGCCAGCTCACGGCGGGAGAGCACAGATACGCAGTATTTT.

The chain couples TRBV7-7 to TRBJ2-3; a weak D match, TRBD2 (6 bases). CDR3 length: 15 amino acids. Per the germline V gene, CDR1 is SSHAT and CDR2 is FNYEAQ (reference sequence). The ends were cut back, 4 bases at V and 2 bases at J, with 13 bases in the middle. The CDR3 nucleotides are TGTGCCAGCAGCTCGGGGACTGGGTTCACAGATACGCAGTATTTT. Encoded protein: CASSSGTGFTDTQYF.

There are many counts of this clonotype. The V gene is TRBV5-1, the J gene TRBJ2-7; 10 bases fit TRBD2. The CDR3 has 16 residues. The V gene end was trimmed by 4 bases and the J gene end by 2 bases; junction bases not matched to a gene: 9. CDR1 SGHRS and CDR2 YFSETQ come from the germline V gene. The CDR3 nucleotides are TGCGCCAGCAGCCCAGGACTAGCGGACGCCCCCTACGAGCAGTACTTC. Its translation: CASSPGLADAPYEQYF.

This clonotype was observed many times. V gene TRBV12-3 or TRBV12-4 combines with J gene TRBJ1-1; D is ambiguous. Trimming stripped 6 bases from V and 9 bases from J, with 17 bases between. The CDR3 totals 13 residues. CDR3 amino acids: CASRENGGAKAFF. As DNA, the CDR3 is TGTGCCAGCAGGGAGAATGGCGGCGCAAAAGCTTTCTTT.

This clonotype was counted many times. This chain uses TRBV5-1 with TRBJ1-1; no clear D gene. Germline assignment: CDR1 SGHRS and CDR2 YFSETQ. Trimming pared 3 bases from V and 2 bases from J, leaving 8 bases between. The CDR3 is 13 amino acids. The DNA for the CDR3 is TGCGCCAGCAGCTCCCACCCCAACACTGAAGCTTTCTTT. It encodes CASSSHPNTEAFF.

This clonotype was found many times. The chain combines TRBV29-1 with TRBJ2-1, with TRBD2 matching over 7 bases. CDR1 and CDR2 (germline): SQVTM, ANQGSEA. Germline trimming cut 8 bases from V and 4 bases from J; bases unmatched to any gene: 5. The CDR3 is 12 amino acids. CDR3: CSWGGGYNEQFF. DNA for the CDR3: TGCAGCTGGGGGGGGGGATACAATGAGCAGTTCTTC.

The sample holds many counts of this clonotype. The V and J genes are TRBV6-5 and TRBJ2-7; D not resolved. There are 15 residues in the CDR3. The germline gives CDR1 MNHEY, CDR2 SVGAGI. V gave up 2 bases and J gave up 4 bases, with 15 bases separating them. The CDR3 is CASSYGGMGTYEQYF. DNA of the CDR3: TGTGCCAGCAGTTACGGTGGGATGGGAACGTACGAGCAGTACTTC.

This clonotype was seen many times. V and J are TRBV5-1 and TRBJ2-7; 8 bases line up with TRBD1. Trimming took 0 bases from V and 1 from J; bases not matched to a gene: 3. Germline-derived CDR1 and CDR2 are SGHRS and YFSETQ. The CDR3 runs 15 residues. This CDR3 is CASSLEGTGSYEQYF. In nucleotides, the CDR3 is TGCGCCAGCAGCTTGGAAGGGACAGGATCCTACGAGCAGTACTTC.

At least ten counts were recorded for this clonotype. CDR3 sequence: CASSFNAWGGNTEAFF. The CDR3 bases are TGTGCCAGCAGTTTTAATGCCTGGGGGGGAAACACTGAAGCTTTCTTT. The chain has TRBV28 and TRBJ1-1; maybe TRBD1 (5 bases). V was clipped by 3 bases and J by 2 bases, with 16 bases between them. The germline V gene has CDR1 MDHEN and CDR2 SYDVKM. The CDR3 is 16 residues long.

This clonotype was picked up many times. The chain couples TRBV20-1 to TRBJ2-3; tentative D call: TRBD2 (5 bases). From germline, CDR1 is DFQATT and CDR2 SNEGSKA (reference sequence). V lost 3 bases and J lost 6, with 10 bases in between. CDR3 length: 12 residues. CDR3 sequence: CSARDPGDTQYF. In DNA, the CDR3 is TGCAGTGCTAGGGATCCGGGGGATACGCAGTATTTT.

This clonotype appeared a few times. The V call is TRBV11-2, the J call TRBJ2-2; D is possibly TRBD2 (5 bases). Trimming pared 11 bases from V and 8 bases from J, leaving 18 bases between. Per the germline V gene, CDR1 is SGHAT and CDR2 is FQNNGV. The CDR3 totals 13 residues. The CDR3 here is CALGVPTVGELFF. Here the CDR3 DNA reads TGTGCCCTCGGGGTGCCAACGGTGGGGGAGCTGTTTTTT. Using reference TRBV11-2 and TRBJ2-2 for the parts outside the CDR3, the full variable domain is EAGVAQSPRYKIIEKRQSVAFWCNPISGHATLYWYQQILGQGPKLLIQFQNNGVVDDSQLPKDRFSAERLKGVDSTLKIQPAKLEDSAVYLCALGVPTVGELFFGEGSRLTVL.

J is TRBJ2-5 and V is TRBV3-1, with a weak D call TRBD2 (5 bases). The ends were cut back, 2 bases at V and 2 bases at J, with 12 bases in the middle. Germline V gene data show CDR1 as LGHDT and CDR2 as YNNKEL (reference sequence). This CDR3 comprises 15 residues. The CDR3: CASSQLPTSQETQYF. CDR3 in DNA: TGTGCCAGCAGCCAATTACCCACTAGTCAAGAGACCCAGTACTTC.

This clonotype was seen repeatedly, ten times or more. The chain uses TRBV29-1 and TRBJ2-5; weak D call: TRBD2 (6 bases). V was cut by 3 bases and J by 0 bases, with 14 bases left in between. The CDR3 runs 15 residues. Germline V gives CDR1 SQVTM, CDR2 ANQGSEA. The CDR3 protein is CSVDVAGLYQETQYF. The CDR3, as DNA: TGCAGCGTTGACGTGGCGGGATTGTACCAAGAGACCCAGTACTTC. The variable domain in full, completed from reference TRBV29-1 and TRBJ2-5, reads SAVISQKPSRDICQRGTSLTIQCQVDSQVTMMFWYRQQPGQSLTLIATANQGSEATYESGFVIDKFPISRPNLTFSTLTVSNMSPEDSSIYLCSVDVAGLYQETQYFGPGTRLLVL.

The table lists this clonotype with many counts. This chain uses TRBV29-1 with TRBJ2-2; D call uncertain. V dropped 1 base and J dropped 0 bases, with 6 bases sitting between them. CDR1 and CDR2 from the germline V gene are SQVTM and ANQGSEA. CDR3 length equals 14 residues. In DNA, the CDR3 is TGCAGCGTTGAAGGTCAGACGAACACCGGGGAGCTGTTTTTT. Translating it yields CSVEGQTNTGELFF.

The J gene is TRBJ2-3, the V gene TRBV5-1; possibly TRBD2 for D (7 bases). Germline values: CDR1 SGHRS, CDR2 YFSETQ. The CDR3 is made up of 13 amino acids. V was shortened by 4 bases and J by 6 bases, with 12 bases between the two germline ends. The CDR3 region has the DNA TGCGCCAGCAGCACGGAGGGGGGGGATACGCAGTATTTT. It specifies CASSTEGGDTQYF.

V gene TRBV12-3 or TRBV12-4 combines with J gene TRBJ2-2, with 8 bases lining up with TRBD2. CDR3 size: 15 residues. V was pared by 3 bases and J by 6 bases, with 6 bases of the junction left unmatched. CDR3 nucleotide sequence: TGTGCCAGCAGTTTCTCTAGCGGGTCCCCCGGGGAGCTGTTTTTT. It codes for CASSFSSGSPGELFF.

There are many counts of this clonotype. The chain uses TRBV5-1 and TRBJ2-3, with D tentatively TRBD2 (5 bases). CDR1 is SGHRS, CDR2 YFSETQ, per germline. There are 17 residues in the CDR3. Trimming cost V 2 bases and J 0 bases, with 16 bases left between them. The CDR3 sequence: CASSLSSRVSSTDTQYF. The CDR3 nucleotides read TGCGCCAGCAGCTTAAGTTCGCGGGTATCTAGCACAGATACGCAGTATTTT.

This clonotype appeared many times. The rearrangement uses TRBV6-2 or TRBV6-3 and TRBJ2-7; D is uncertain. V lost 6 bases to trimming and J lost 2 bases, with 14 bases between them. The CDR3 is made up of 14 amino acids. Per the germline V gene, CDR1 is MNHEY and CDR2 is SVGEGT. CDR3 nucleotide sequence: TGTGCCAGCAGACGTCGAGGAGAAACCTACGAGCAGTACTTC. It specifies CASRRRGETYEQYF.

The genes are TRBV14 and TRBJ2-7, with 8 bases matching TRBD2. There are 15 residues in the CDR3. Looked up from germline, CDR1 is SGHDN and CDR2 is FVKESK. The trim removed 9 bases at V and 0 bases at J, leaving 10 bases unmatched. This chain's CDR3 is CASKRISGISYEQYF. The CDR3 DNA sequence: TGTGCCAGTAAACGGATTAGCGGGATCTCCTACGAGCAGTACTTC.

At least ten counts were recorded for this clonotype. The rearrangement links TRBV28 to TRBJ2-3; D might be TRBD1 (6 bases). The V end lost 6 bases, the J end lost 4 bases, and 20 bases lay between the germline ends. In germline, CDR1 is MDHEN, CDR2 SYDVKM. The CDR3 contains 16 residues. The CDR3 sequence is CASSRPQQGLADTQYF. The CDR3 bases are TGTGCCAGCAGCCGACCACAACAGGGTTTAGCAGATACGCAGTATTTT.

This clonotype was found many times. The chain is built from TRBV5-1 and TRBJ2-5; D ambiguous. The CDR3 is 12 residues long. V was clipped by 4 bases and J by 5 bases, with 9 bases between them. The germline CDR1 and CDR2 sequences are SGHRS and YFSETQ. This chain's CDR3 is CASSGNLETQYF. The CDR3 DNA reads TGCGCCAGCAGCGGAAACCTGGAGACCCAGTACTTC. Full variable domain (missing parts from reference TRBV5-1 and TRBJ2-5): KAGVTQTPRYLIKTRGQQVTLSCSPISGHRSVSWYQQTPGQGLQFLFEYFSETQRNKGNFPGRFSGRQFSNSRSEMNVSTLELGDSALYLCASSGNLETQYFGPGTRLLVL.

The sample holds many counts of this clonotype. The V call is TRBV12-3 or TRBV12-4, the J call TRBJ2-4, with 7 bases matching TRBD1. The CDR3 is made up of 14 amino acids. Trimming cost V 8 bases and J 15 bases; bases outside gene matches: 19. The CDR3 loop reads CASHSGGQTVPLYF. CDR3 nucleotide sequence: TGTGCCAGCCACTCTGGGGGACAGACAGTTCCCCTGTACTTC.

This clonotype was observed at least ten times. This chain connects TRBV20-1 to TRBJ2-1, with D unresolved. The length of the CDR3 is 14 residues. Germline-derived CDR1 and CDR2 are DFQATT and SNEGSKA (reference sequence). V shed 0 bases and J shed 4 bases, with 10 bases lying between them. The CDR3 sequence: CSARDVLSYNEQFF. DNA of the CDR3: TGCAGTGCTAGAGATGTTTTAAGTTACAATGAGCAGTTCTTC.

In its sample, this clonotype was seen once. The CDR3 here is CAWSDAARFTRGYGYTF. DNA for the CDR3: TGTGCCTGGAGTGACGCGGCTAGGTTCACGAGGGGCTATGGCTACACCTTC. The chain links TRBV30 to TRBJ1-2, with D perhaps TRBD1 (5 bases). Germline lookup yields CDR1 GTSNPN and CDR2 SVGIG (reference sequence). The CDR3 loop spans 17 amino acids. V dropped 1 base and J dropped 4 bases, with 22 bases sitting between them.

This clonotype has a handful of counts. The rearrangement joins TRBV7-2 to TRBJ2-7, with 13 nucleotides matching TRBD2. This CDR3 spans 16 amino acids. Germline V gene data show CDR1 as SGHTA and CDR2 as FQGNSA. V lost 2 bases and J lost 2; bases outside the gene matches: 3. The DNA for the CDR3 is TGTGCCAGCAGCTTATCCGGGACTAGCGGGGCCTACGAGCAGTACTTC. Translation gives CASSLSGTSGAYEQYF.